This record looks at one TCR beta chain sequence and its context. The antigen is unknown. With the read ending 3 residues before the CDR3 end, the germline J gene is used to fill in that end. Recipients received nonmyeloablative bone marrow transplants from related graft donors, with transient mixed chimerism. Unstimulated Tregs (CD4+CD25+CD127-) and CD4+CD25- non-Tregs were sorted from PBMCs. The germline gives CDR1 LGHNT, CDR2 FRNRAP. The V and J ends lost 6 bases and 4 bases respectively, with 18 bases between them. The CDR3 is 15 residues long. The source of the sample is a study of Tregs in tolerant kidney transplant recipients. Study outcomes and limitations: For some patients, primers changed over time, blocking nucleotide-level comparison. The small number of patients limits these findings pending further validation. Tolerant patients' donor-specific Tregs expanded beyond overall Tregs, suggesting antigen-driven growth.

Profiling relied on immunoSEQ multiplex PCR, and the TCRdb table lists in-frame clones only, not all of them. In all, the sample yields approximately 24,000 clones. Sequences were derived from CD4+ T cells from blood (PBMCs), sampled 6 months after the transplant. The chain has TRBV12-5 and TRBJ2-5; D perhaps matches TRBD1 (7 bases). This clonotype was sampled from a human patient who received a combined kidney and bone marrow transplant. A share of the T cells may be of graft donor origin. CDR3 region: CASGPPGGLRETQYF. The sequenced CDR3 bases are TGTGCTAGTGGCCCTCCAGGGGGACTGCGAGAGACC.